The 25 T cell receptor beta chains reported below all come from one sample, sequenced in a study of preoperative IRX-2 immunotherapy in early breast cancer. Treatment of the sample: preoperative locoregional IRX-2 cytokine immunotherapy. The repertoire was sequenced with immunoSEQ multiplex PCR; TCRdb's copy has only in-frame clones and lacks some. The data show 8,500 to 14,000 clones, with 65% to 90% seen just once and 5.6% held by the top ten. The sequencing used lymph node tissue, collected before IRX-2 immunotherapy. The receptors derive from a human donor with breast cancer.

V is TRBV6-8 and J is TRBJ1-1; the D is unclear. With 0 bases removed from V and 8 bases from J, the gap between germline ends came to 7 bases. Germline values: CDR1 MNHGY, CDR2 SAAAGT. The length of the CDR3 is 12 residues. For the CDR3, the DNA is TGTGCCAGCAGTTACTCGCAGGCCGAAGCTTTCTTT. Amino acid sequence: CASSYSQAEAFF.

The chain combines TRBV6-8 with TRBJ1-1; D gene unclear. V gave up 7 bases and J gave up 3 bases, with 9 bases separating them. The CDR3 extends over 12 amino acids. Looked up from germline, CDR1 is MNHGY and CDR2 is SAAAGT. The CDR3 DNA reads TGTGCCAGCACCAGTCGGGACACTGAAGCTTTCTTT. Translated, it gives CASTSRDTEAFF.

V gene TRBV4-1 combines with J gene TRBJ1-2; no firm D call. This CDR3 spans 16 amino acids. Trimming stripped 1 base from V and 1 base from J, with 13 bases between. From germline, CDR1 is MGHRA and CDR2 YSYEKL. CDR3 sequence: CASSQGESLSNYGYTF. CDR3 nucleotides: TGCGCCAGCAGCCAAGGGGAGAGTTTGAGTAACTATGGCTACACCTTC.

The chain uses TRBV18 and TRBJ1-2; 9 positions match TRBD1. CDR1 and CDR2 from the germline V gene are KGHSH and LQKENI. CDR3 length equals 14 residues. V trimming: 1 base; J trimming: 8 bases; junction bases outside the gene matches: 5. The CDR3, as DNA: TGTGCCAGCTCACCACTACGACAGGGGGACGGCTACACCTTC. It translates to CASSPLRQGDGYTF.

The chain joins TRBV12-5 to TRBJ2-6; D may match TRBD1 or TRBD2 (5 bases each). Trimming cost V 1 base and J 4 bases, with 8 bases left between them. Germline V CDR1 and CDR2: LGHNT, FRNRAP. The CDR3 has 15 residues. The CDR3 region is CASGLAGSGANVLTF. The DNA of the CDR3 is TGTGCTAGTGGTTTGGCAGGGAGCGGGGCCAACGTCCTGACTTTC. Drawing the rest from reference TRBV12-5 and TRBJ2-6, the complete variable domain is DARVTQTPRHKVTEMGQEVTMRCQPILGHNTVFWYRQTMMQGLELLAYFRNRAPLDDSGMPKDRFSAEMPDATLATLKIQPSEPRDSAVYFCASGLAGSGANVLTFGAGSRLTVL.

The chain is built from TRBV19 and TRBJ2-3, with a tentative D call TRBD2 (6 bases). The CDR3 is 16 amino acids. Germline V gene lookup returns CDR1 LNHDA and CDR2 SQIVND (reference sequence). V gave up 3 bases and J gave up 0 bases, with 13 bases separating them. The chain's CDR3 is CASSIWSGSSTDTQYF. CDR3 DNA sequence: TGTGCCAGTAGTATCTGGAGCGGGTCTAGCACAGATACGCAGTATTTT.

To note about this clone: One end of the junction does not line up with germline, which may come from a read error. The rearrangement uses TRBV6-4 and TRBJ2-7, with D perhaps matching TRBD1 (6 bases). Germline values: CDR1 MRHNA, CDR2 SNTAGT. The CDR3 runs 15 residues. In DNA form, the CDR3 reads TGTGCCAGCAGTTACTCATCCAGGGGAGCCTACGAGCAGTACTTC. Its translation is CASSYSSRGAYEQYF.

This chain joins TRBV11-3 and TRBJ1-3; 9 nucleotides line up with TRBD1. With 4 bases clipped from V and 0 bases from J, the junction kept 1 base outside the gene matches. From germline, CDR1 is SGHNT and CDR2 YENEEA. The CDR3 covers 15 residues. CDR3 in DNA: TGTGCCAGCAGCTCGACAGGGGGCTCTGGAAACACCATATATTTT. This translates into CASSSTGGSGNTIYF.

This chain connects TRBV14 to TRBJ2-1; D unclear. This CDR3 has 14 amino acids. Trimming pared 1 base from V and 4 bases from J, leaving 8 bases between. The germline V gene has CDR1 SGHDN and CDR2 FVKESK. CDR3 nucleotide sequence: TGTGCCAGCAGCCAAGGGATAGCTTACAATGAGCAGTTCTTC. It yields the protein CASSQGIAYNEQFF. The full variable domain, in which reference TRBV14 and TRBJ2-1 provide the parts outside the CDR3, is EAGVTQFPSHSVIEKGQTVTLRCDPISGHDNLYWYRRVMGKEIKFLLHFVKESKQDESGMPNNRFLAERTGGTYSTLKVQPAELEDSGVYFCASSQGIAYNEQFFGPGTRLTVL.

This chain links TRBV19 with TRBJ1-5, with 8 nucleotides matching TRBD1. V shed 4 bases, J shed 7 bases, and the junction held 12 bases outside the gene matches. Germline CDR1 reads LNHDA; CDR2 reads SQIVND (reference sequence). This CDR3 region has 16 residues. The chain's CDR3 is CASSRKGQGAIQPQHF. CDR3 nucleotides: TGTGCCAGTAGTAGGAAGGGGCAGGGGGCGATCCAGCCCCAGCATTTT.

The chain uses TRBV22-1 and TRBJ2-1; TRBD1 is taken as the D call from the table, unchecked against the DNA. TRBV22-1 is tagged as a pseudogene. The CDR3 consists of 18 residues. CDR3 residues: CATSEPNSGTGASSVQFF. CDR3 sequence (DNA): TGTGCCACCAGTGAGCCTAACTCCGGGACAGGGGCCTCTAGCGTGCAGTTCTTC.

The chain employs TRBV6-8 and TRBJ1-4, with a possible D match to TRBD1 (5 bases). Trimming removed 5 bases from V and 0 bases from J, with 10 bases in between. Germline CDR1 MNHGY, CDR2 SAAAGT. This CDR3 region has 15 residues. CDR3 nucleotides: TGTGCCAGCAGTGGGATCAGGGCAACTAATGAAAAACTGTTTTTT. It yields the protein CASSGIRATNEKLFF.

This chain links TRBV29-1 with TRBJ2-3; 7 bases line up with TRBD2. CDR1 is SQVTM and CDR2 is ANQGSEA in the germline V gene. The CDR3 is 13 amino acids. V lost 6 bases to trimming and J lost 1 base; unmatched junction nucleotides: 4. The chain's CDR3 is CSVDGGGTDTQYF. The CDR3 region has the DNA TGCAGCGTGGATGGGGGGGGCACAGATACGCAGTATTTT.

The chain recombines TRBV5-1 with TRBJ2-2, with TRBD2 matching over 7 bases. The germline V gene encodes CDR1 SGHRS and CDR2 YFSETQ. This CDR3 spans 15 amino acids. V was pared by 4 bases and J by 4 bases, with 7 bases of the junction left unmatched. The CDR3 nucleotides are TGCGCCAGCAGCGAGACTAGCAGGATCACCGGGGAGCTGTTTTTT. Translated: CASSETSRITGELFF.

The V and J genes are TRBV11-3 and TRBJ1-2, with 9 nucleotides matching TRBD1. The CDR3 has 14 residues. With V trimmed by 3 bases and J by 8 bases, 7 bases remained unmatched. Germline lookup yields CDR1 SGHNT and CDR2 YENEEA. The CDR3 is CASSLGTGRGGYTF. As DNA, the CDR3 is TGTGCCAGCAGCTTGGGGACAGGGAGGGGCGGCTACACCTTC. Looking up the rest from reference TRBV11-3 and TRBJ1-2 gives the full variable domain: EAGVVQSPRYKIIEKKQPVAFWCNPISGHNTLYWYLQNLGQGPELLIRYENEEAVDDSQLPKDRFSAERLKGVDSTLKIQPAELGDSAVYLCASSLGTGRGGYTFGSGTRLTVV.

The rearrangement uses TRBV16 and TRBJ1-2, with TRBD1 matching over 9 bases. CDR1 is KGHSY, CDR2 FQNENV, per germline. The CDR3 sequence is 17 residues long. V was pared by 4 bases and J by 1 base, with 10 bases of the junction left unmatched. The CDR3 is CASSRNRGQGNNYGYTF. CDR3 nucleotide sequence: TGTGCCAGCAGCCGGAATCGGGGACAGGGTAATAACTATGGCTACACCTTC. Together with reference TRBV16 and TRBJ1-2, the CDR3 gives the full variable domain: GEEVAQTPKHLVRGEGQKAKLYCAPIKGHSYVFWYQQVLKNEFKFLISFQNENVFDETGMPKERFSAKCLPNSPCSLEIQATKLEDSAVYFCASSRNRGQGNNYGYTFGSGTRLTVV.

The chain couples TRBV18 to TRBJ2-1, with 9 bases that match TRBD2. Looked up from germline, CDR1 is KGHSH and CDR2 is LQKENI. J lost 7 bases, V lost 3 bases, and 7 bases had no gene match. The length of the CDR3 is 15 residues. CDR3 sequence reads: CASSPPASGKNEQFF. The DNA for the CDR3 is TGTGCCAGCTCACCTCCGGCTAGCGGGAAGAATGAGCAGTTCTTC.

Here the CDR3 reads CASSSGQGNTGELFF. The DNA of the CDR3 is TGCGCCAGCAGCTCGGGACAGGGTAACACCGGGGAGCTGTTTTTT. V usage is TRBV5-1 and J usage is TRBJ2-2; 9 bases match TRBD1. The germline CDR1 and CDR2 sequences are SGHRS and YFSETQ. The CDR3 has 15 amino acids. J lost 2 bases, V lost 3 bases, and 2 bases had no gene match.

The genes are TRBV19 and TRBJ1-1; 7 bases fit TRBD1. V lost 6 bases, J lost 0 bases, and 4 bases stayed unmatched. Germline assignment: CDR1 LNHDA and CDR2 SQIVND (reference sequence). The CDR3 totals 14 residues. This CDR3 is CASRSGTVNTEAFF. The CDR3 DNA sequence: TGTGCCAGTAGATCGGGGACAGTGAACACTGAAGCTTTCTTT.

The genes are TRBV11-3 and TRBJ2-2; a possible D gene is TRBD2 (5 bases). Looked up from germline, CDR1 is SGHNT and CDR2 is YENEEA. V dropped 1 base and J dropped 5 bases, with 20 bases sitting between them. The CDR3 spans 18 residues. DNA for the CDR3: TGTGCCAGCAGCTTAGTAGAGTGGTTCGGGGTCAGGACCGGGGAGCTGTTTTTT. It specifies CASSLVEWFGVRTGELFF.

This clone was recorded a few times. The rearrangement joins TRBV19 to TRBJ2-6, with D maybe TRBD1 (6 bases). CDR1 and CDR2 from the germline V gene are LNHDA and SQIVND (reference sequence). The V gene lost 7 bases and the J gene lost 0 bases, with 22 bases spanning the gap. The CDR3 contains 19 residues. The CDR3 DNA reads TGTGCCAGTACTCAGGACAGTCCTAATGTTATCTCTGGGGCCAACGTCCTGACTTTC. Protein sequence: CASTQDSPNVISGANVLTF.

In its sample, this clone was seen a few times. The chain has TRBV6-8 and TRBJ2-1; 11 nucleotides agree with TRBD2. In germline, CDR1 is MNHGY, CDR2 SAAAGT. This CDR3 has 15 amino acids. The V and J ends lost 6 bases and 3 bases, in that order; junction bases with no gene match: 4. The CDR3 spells CASSLTSGIYNEQFF. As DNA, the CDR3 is TGTGCCAGCAGCCTGACTAGCGGGATCTACAATGAGCAGTTCTTC.

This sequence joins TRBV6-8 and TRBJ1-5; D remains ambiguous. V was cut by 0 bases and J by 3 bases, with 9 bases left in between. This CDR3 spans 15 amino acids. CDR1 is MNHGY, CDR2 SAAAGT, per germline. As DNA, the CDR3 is TGTGCCAGCAGTTACTCGACGGGAAACAATCAGCCCCAGCATTTT. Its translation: CASSYSTGNNQPQHF.

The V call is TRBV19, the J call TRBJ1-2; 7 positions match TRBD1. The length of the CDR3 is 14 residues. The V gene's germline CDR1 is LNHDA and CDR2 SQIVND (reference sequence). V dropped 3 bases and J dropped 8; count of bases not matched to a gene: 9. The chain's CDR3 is CASSMGQLGEGYTF. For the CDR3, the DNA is TGTGCCAGTAGTATGGGACAGCTCGGAGAAGGCTACACCTTC.

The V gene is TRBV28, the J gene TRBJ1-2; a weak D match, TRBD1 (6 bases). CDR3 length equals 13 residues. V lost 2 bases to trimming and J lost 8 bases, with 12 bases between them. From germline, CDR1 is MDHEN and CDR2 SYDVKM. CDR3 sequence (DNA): TGTGCCAGCAGTTTAATCAGGGGTCAAGGCTACACCTTC. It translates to CASSLIRGQGYTF.